A single sample is the source of the 29 T cell receptor beta chains below, sequenced in a study of T cells in Graves' hyperthyroidism and ophthalmopathy. Amplification yielded TCR beta CDR3 regions, with RNA transcripts as the source. HTBI primers drove first-round RT-PCR of the TCR CDR3. One entry per CDR3 protein results from TCRdb running MiXCR on the multiplex PCR reads. The sample has approximately 600,000 distinct CDR3 sequences, 11% to 15% seen once. The specimen sequenced was blood. Source of these receptors: a woman aged 18-29 years with Graves' ophthalmopathy.

This clonotype was detected many times. This sequence joins TRBV9 and TRBJ1-2; no clear D gene. V was clipped by 3 bases and J by 2 bases, with 11 bases between them. Germline values: CDR1 SGDLS, CDR2 YYNGEE. This CDR3 has 14 residues. The CDR3 bases are TGTGCCAGCAGCGGCAGCGGGCAGAACTATGGCTACACCTTC. Amino acids: CASSGSGQNYGYTF.

This clonotype is labeled as medium-sized (0.01 to 0.1%). The CDR3 loop is CSARDSDRGGYEQYF. CDR3 sequence (DNA): TGCAGTGCTAGAGATAGCGACAGGGGGGGGTACGAGCAGTACTTC. The chain links TRBV20-1 to TRBJ2-7, with 9 bases lining up with TRBD1. After removal of 0 bases from V and 4 bases from J, the junction contained 7 bases not matched to a gene. The CDR3 contains 15 residues. Germline V gives CDR1 DFQATT, CDR2 SNEGSKA (reference sequence).

This clonotype was recorded at least ten times. This chain links TRBV3-1 with TRBJ2-5; D call uncertain. CDR1 is LGHDT and CDR2 is YNNKEL in the germline V gene (reference sequence). Between the trimmed V and J ends, which lost 4 bases and 4 bases, there was a span of 13 bases. The CDR3 covers 14 residues. The CDR3 loop reads CASSPARTSETQYF. CDR3 DNA sequence: TGTGCCAGCAGCCCGGCTCGGACGTCAGAGACCCAGTACTTC.

This clonotype showed up many times. The chain combines TRBV12-3 or TRBV12-4 with TRBJ1-4; tentative D call: TRBD1 (5 bases). Trimming took 7 bases from V and 11 from J, leaving 14 bases between them. The CDR3 runs to 12 residues. This CDR3 reads CASTLWRGKLFF. The CDR3 DNA sequence: TGTGCCAGCACCCTCTGGCGGGGGAAACTGTTTTTT.

This clonotype was counted between two and nine times. V gene TRBV7-3 combines with J gene TRBJ2-7; the D call may be TRBD1 or TRBD2 (6 bases each). Between the trimmed V and J ends, which lost 5 bases and 7 bases, there was a span of 24 bases. From germline, CDR1 is SGHTA and CDR2 FQGTGA. The CDR3 contains 16 residues. The CDR3 loop is CASSQPPVGGAGEQYF. DNA of the CDR3: TGTGCCAGCAGCCAGCCCCCCGTTGGGGGCGCGGGGGAGCAGTACTTC.

This clonotype occurred many times. The chain carries TRBV24-1 and TRBJ2-3, with 10 positions matching TRBD2. This CDR3 comprises 18 residues. Unmatched junction bases numbered 11, after V lost 3 bases and J lost 3 bases. Germline CDR1 KGHDR, CDR2 SFDVKD. In nucleotides, the CDR3 is TGTGCCACCAGTGATCCCCTAGCGGGAGTTACGGGTACAGATACGCAGTATTTT. This translates into CATSDPLAGVTGTDTQYF.

At least ten counts were recorded for this clonotype. This chain links TRBV28 with TRBJ2-5, with 7 bases identical to TRBD1. Germline V gene sequence: CDR1 MDHEN, CDR2 SYDVKM. Trimming at V came to 1 base and at J to 3 bases, leaving 2 bases not matched to a gene. This CDR3 region has 14 residues. The DNA for the CDR3 is TGTGCCAGCAGTTTATACACAGGGGAAGAGACCCAGTACTTC. As protein: CASSLYTGEETQYF.

With respect to this clonotype: Since a much larger clone is just one base distant, this may be a read error. This sequence joins TRBV7-2 and TRBJ1-6; 8 bases fit TRBD1. The CDR3 spans 14 residues. Germline lookup yields CDR1 SGHTA and CDR2 FQGNSA. CDR3 DNA: TGTGCCAGCAGCTTTAAGGACAGGGATTCACCCATCCACTTT. Protein: CASSFKDRDSPIHF.

This clonotype was observed many times. V and J are TRBV6-1 and TRBJ2-1; 7 nucleotides line up with TRBD2. This CDR3 comprises 15 residues. With V trimmed by 6 bases and J by 6 bases, 11 bases remained unmatched. The germline gives CDR1 MNHNS, CDR2 SASEGT. The CDR3 sequence: CASSKQRGGGNEQFF. CDR3 nucleotide sequence: TGTGCCAGCAGCAAACAGAGGGGCGGGGGCAATGAGCAGTTCTTC.

Here the CDR3 DNA reads TGTGCCAGCAGTTCAGGACAGACGAGAGGGGCAGTTAATTCACCCCTCCACTTT. Its translation: CASSSGQTRGAVNSPLHF. The chain carries TRBV6-9 and TRBJ1-6; weak D call: TRBD1 (6 bases). Trimming stripped 4 bases from V and 6 bases from J, with 22 bases between. The CDR3 has 18 residues. In germline, CDR1 is MNHGY, CDR2 SVAAGI.

This clonotype was detected ten times or more. The chain links TRBV2 to TRBJ2-1, with D perhaps TRBD1 or TRBD2 (6 bases each). The CDR3 has 15 residues. Germline V gene lookup returns CDR1 SNHLY and CDR2 FYNNEI. Trimming took off 3 bases at V and 5 bases at J, with 14 bases between the two ends. CDR3 in amino acids: CASSDGGPVHNEQFF. CDR3 bases: TGTGCCAGCAGTGATGGGGGGCCCGTCCACAATGAGCAGTTCTTC.

This clonotype was counted once. The genes are TRBV28 and TRBJ2-1; 8 bases are a match to TRBD2. The trim removed 5 bases at V and 7 bases at J, leaving 10 bases unmatched. The CDR3 contains 15 residues. Germline CDR1 and CDR2: MDHEN and SYDVKM. The CDR3 bases are TGTGCCAGCAGTCCGCCGGGGGGGAGGGGGAATGAGCAGTTCTTC. Translating it yields CASSPPGGRGNEQFF.

This clonotype was observed many times. The V and J genes are TRBV11-1 and TRBJ2-7; D is ambiguous. This CDR3 is built from 12 residues. V lost 3 bases to trimming and J lost 3 bases, with 6 bases between them. Germline CDR1 and CDR2: SGHAT and FQDESV (reference sequence). This chain's CDR3 is CASSFGYYEQYF. The CDR3 region has the DNA TGTGCCAGCAGCTTTGGGTACTACGAGCAGTACTTC.

This clonotype was detected a few times. This chain links TRBV5-1 with TRBJ1-6, with TRBD1 identical over 7 bases. In germline, CDR1 is SGHRS, CDR2 YFSETQ. The CDR3 consists of 16 residues. The ends lost 2 bases at V and 9 bases at J; junction bases unmatched: 11. In nucleotides, the CDR3 is TGCGCCAGCAGCTTAGGGAGGGGGCTTCGGCCTTCACCCCTCCACTTT. Encoded protein: CASSLGRGLRPSPLHF.

This clonotype was counted ten times or more. The genes are TRBV30 and TRBJ1-5; D unresolved. CDR1 GTSNPN and CDR2 SVGIG come from the germline V gene (reference sequence). This CDR3 has 13 residues. The germline V and J ends were trimmed by 2 bases and 4 bases, with 9 bases remaining between them. In DNA form, the CDR3 reads TGTGCCTGGAGTCCCCAGGTAAATCAGCCCCAGCATTTT. Encoded protein: CAWSPQVNQPQHF.

The V gene is TRBV3-1, the J gene TRBJ2-1; TRBD1 aligns across 10 bases. V trimming: 1 base; J trimming: 7 bases; junction bases outside the gene matches: 10. Germline V gene data show CDR1 as LGHDT and CDR2 as YNNKEL (reference sequence). This CDR3 spans 17 amino acids. The CDR3 spells CASSQGLGQGIRNEQFF. Written as DNA, the CDR3 is TGTGCCAGCAGCCAAGGATTGGGACAGGGGATTCGAAATGAGCAGTTCTTC.

This clonotype was seen more than once but under ten times. The J gene is TRBJ2-1, the V gene TRBV20-1, with 14 bases fitting TRBD2. Germline loops: CDR1 DFQATT, CDR2 SNEGSKA (reference sequence). This CDR3 has 14 residues. J lost 15 bases, V lost 0 bases, and 7 bases had no gene match. The CDR3 here is CSAREGLAGVELFF. The CDR3 bases are TGCAGTGCTAGAGAGGGACTAGCGGGAGTCGAACTGTTCTTC.

The chain joins TRBV28 to TRBJ1-4; D may be TRBD1 (5 bases). V was trimmed by 11 bases and J by 7 bases, leaving 11 bases between them. Germline V gene lookup returns CDR1 MDHEN and CDR2 SYDVKM. CDR3 length: 11 amino acids. CDR3 sequence reads: CASRVGEKLFF. For the CDR3, the DNA is TGTGCCTCCAGGGTTGGTGAAAAACTGTTTTTT. The full variable domain, rest sourced from reference TRBV28 and TRBJ1-4, is DVKVTQSSRYLVKRTGEKVFLECVQDMDHENMFWYRQDPGLGLRLIYFSYDVKMKEKGDIPEGYSVSREKKERFSLILESASTNQTSMYLCASRVGEKLFFGSGTQLSVL.

This clonotype is a singleton in its sample. V usage is TRBV15 and J usage is TRBJ1-5; a weak D match, TRBD1 (5 bases). The CDR3 spans 14 residues. With 5 bases removed from V and 10 bases from J, the gap between germline ends came to 18 bases. Germline CDR1 and CDR2: LNHNV and YYDKDF (reference sequence). CDR3: CATSLLSAGSPQHF. The CDR3 DNA is TGTGCCACCAGCTTACTATCAGCAGGGTCCCCCCAGCATTTT.

This clonotype was counted only a few times. V is TRBV30 and J is TRBJ2-7; 10 nucleotides line up with TRBD1. The CDR3 is 15 residues long. V was clipped by 4 bases and J by 6 bases; unmatched bases: 12. CDR1 is GTSNPN, CDR2 SVGIG, per germline (reference sequence). The CDR3 DNA reads as TGTGCCTGGAAACGGGACAGGGGAACCTACAGCGAGCAGTACTTC. This sequence encodes CAWKRDRGTYSEQYF.

The sample holds many counts of this clonotype. This rearrangement joins TRBV28 to TRBJ1-5, with D perhaps matching TRBD1 (5 bases). Germline CDR1 MDHEN, CDR2 SYDVKM. The V gene lost 3 bases and the J gene lost 0 bases, with 12 bases spanning the gap. The CDR3 totals 16 residues. The CDR3 region has the DNA TGTGCCAGCAGTTTTCTGGGGGTCTATAGCAATCAGCCCCAGCATTTT. Encoded protein: CASSFLGVYSNQPQHF.

This clonotype was found many times. The chain carries TRBV18 and TRBJ1-6; 11 nucleotides line up with TRBD1. Germline assignment: CDR1 KGHSH and CDR2 LQKENI. CDR3 length: 13 amino acids. The J segment lost 8 bases and the V segment lost 6 bases, leaving 0 bases of the junction unmatched. The CDR3: CASSGQGDSPLHF. DNA for the CDR3: TGTGCCAGCTCGGGACAGGGGGATTCACCCCTCCACTTT. Complete variable domain (other parts from reference TRBV18 and TRBJ1-6): NAGVMQNPRHLVRRRGQEARLRCSPMKGHSHVYWYRQLPEEGLKFMVYLQKENIIDESGMPKERFSAEFPKEGPSILRIQQVVRGDSAAYFCASSGQGDSPLHFGNGTRLTVT.

In this sample, this clonotype turned up many times. This chain joins TRBV11-2 and TRBJ2-7; D gene ambiguous. This CDR3 is 15 amino acids long. Germline V gives CDR1 SGHAT, CDR2 FQNNGV. Trimming pared 2 bases from V and 0 bases from J, leaving 11 bases between. CDR3 residues: CASSLQAESSYEQYF. The DNA of the CDR3 is TGTGCCAGCAGCTTACAGGCAGAGAGCTCCTACGAGCAGTACTTC.

Ten or more counts support this clonotype. The J gene is TRBJ2-4, the V gene TRBV12-3 or TRBV12-4; the D gene is possibly TRBD2 (5 bases). Trimming removed 6 bases from V and 6 bases from J, with 15 bases in between. The CDR3 loop spans 14 amino acids. The chain's CDR3 is CASRPGSPLNIQYF. The CDR3 nucleotides read TGTGCCAGCAGACCGGGGAGTCCCCTAAACATTCAGTACTTC.

In its sample, this clonotype was seen many times. The chain couples TRBV6-6 to TRBJ1-6; 10 nucleotides align to TRBD1. The germline V gene has CDR1 MNHNY and CDR2 SVGAGI (reference sequence). This CDR3 is built from 16 residues. V lost 2 bases to trimming and J lost 7 bases; unmatched junction nucleotides: 5. The CDR3 nucleotides read TGTGCCAGCAGTTACCTGAAGGGACAGGGGAATTCACCCCTCCACTTT. It encodes CASSYLKGQGNSPLHF.

This clonotype was observed many times. The V call is TRBV7-2, the J call TRBJ2-7, with TRBD1 as a possible D gene (6 bases). V was trimmed by 2 bases and J by 2 bases, leaving 10 bases between them. Germline V gives CDR1 SGHTA, CDR2 FQGNSA. The CDR3 length is 14 residues. CDR3: CASSLTGSTYEQYF. The CDR3 DNA follows: TGTGCCAGCAGCTTAACAGGGTCGACCTACGAGCAGTACTTC.

This clonotype was counted a few times. Compared with germline, one end of the junction differs, possibly owing to a read error. The chain combines TRBV7-2 with TRBJ2-7, with a weak D call TRBD1 (5 bases). The CDR3 is 13 residues long. Germline loops: CDR1 SGHTA, CDR2 FQGNSA. CDR3 region: CASSLDSNYEQYF. DNA for the CDR3: TGTGCCAGCAGTTTAGACAGTAACTACGAGCAGTACTTC.

This clonotype was counted many times. The V gene is TRBV2, the J gene TRBJ2-1; 8 nucleotides align to TRBD1. J was trimmed by 4 bases and V by 6 bases; bases with no gene match: 11. The CDR3 spans 16 residues. Germline CDR1 SNHLY, CDR2 FYNNEI. CDR3 loop: CASRDRAASFYNEQFF. CDR3 DNA sequence: TGTGCCAGCAGGGACAGGGCGGCTAGTTTTTACAATGAGCAGTTCTTC.

This chain links TRBV20-1 with TRBJ2-3, with D possibly being TRBD2 (6 bases). Germline lookup yields CDR1 DFQATT and CDR2 SNEGSKA (reference sequence). The CDR3 runs to 16 residues. In DNA, the CDR3 is TGCAGCGCCCCCGGGCAGGGACTTCCCACCACAGATACGCAGTATTTT. This gives the protein CSAPGQGLPTTDTQYF.